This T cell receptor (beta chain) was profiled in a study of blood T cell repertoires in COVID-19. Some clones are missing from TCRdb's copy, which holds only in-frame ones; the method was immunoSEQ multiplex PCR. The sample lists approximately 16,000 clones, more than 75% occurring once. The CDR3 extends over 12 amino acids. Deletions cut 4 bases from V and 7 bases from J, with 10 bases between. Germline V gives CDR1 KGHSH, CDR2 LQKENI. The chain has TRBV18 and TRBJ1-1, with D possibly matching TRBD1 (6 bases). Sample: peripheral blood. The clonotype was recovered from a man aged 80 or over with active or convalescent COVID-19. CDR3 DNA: TGTGCCAGCTCACTAGGACAGCTTGAAGCTTTCTTT. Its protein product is CASSLGQLEAFF.